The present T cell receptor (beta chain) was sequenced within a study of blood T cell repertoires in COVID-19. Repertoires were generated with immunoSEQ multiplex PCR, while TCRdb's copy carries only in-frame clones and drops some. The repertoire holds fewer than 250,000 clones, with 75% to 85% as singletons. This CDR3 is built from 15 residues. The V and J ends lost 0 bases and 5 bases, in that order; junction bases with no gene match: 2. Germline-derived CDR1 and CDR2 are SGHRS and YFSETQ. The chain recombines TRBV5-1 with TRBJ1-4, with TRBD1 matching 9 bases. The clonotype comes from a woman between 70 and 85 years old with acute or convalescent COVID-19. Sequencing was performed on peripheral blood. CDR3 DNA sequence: TGCGCCAGCAGCTTGGGGGACAGGGACAATGAAAAACTGTTTTTT. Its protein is CASSLGDRDNEKLFF. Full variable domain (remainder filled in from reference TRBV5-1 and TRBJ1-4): KAGVTQTPRYLIKTRGQQVTLSCSPISGHRSVSWYQQTPGQGLQFLFEYFSETQRNKGNFPGRFSGRQFSNSRSEMNVSTLELGDSALYLCASSLGDRDNEKLFFGSGTQLSVL.